This TCR beta chain was observed in a study of CD8 T cells in ankylosing spondylitis. A remark on this clonotype: Its cognate antigen is unknown. Mismatch with germline at one junction end may stem from a read error.

General observations from the study: According to the report, clones linked to the disease were significantly enriched in matched synovial fluid samples taken from ankylosing spondylitis patients. Reactive arthritis synovial fluid and blood previously showed some of these motif variants. Blood from ankylosing spondylitis patients appeared to carry a characteristic roughly 8-variant TCR beta motif. Relatively scarce in peripheral blood, disease-linked clones were CD8+.

The CDR3 contains 18 residues. Germline values: CDR1 MDHEN, CDR2 SYDVKM. A quantitative 5'-RACE method, one with molecular barcodes, was used to make TCR beta libraries. Each CDR3 protein gets one entry after TCRdb re-called the 5' RACE reads with MiXCR. The sample gives fewer than 400,000 distinct CDR3 sequences, 8% of which show up once; 13% to 15% is in the top ten. This TCR was recovered from a male donor with ankylosing spondylitis. The rearrangement links TRBV28 to TRBJ2-3; 14 positions agree with TRBD2. Sequencing was done on a sample of blood, either unsorted or a sorted T cell fraction (not recorded which). CDR3 in amino acids: CVSSSPGLAGEAADTQYF. In DNA form, the CDR3 reads TGTGTCAGCAGTTCACCGGGACTAGCGGGAGAGGCCGCAGATACGCAGTATTTT.